The rows below give T cell receptor beta chains drawn from one sample of a study of OX40 agonist ivuxolimab in advanced cancers. Libraries were prepared by immunoSEQ multiplex PCR; TCRdb keeps only in-frame clonotypes and omits some of them. The sample yields around 120,000 clones, 80% to 90% seen once. The sequencing here drew on CD4+ or CD8+ T cells sorted from blood, taken in a trial of the OX40 agonist ivuxolimab. The receptors originated from an adult with an advanced solid tumor such as melanoma, head and neck, liver or kidney cancer. The CDR3 runs from the conserved cysteine through the conserved F or W. A D gene is named only where the DNA matches it firmly. Only some rows state a clone size, as once, few, many or a class for expanded clones.

CDR3aa: CASSSGTGTYEQYF
CDR3nt: TGTGCCAGCAGCTCAGGGACGGGAACCTACGAGCAGTACTTC
d_gene: .
abundance: .
j_gene: TRBJ2-7
v_gene: TRBV6-5

CDR3aa: CASSPYTGELFF
CDR3nt: TGTGCCAGCAGCCCATACACCGGGGAGCTGTTTTTT
d_gene: .
abundance: .
j_gene: TRBJ2-2
v_gene: TRBV11-2

CDR3aa: CASSAGTGRTEAFF
CDR3nt: TGCGCCAGCAGTGCCGGGACAGGGCGGACTGAAGCTTTCTTT
d_gene: TRBD1
abundance: .
j_gene: TRBJ1-1
v_gene: TRBV10-1

CDR3aa: CASSVLTGELFF
CDR3nt: TGTGCCAGCAGCGTGTTGACCGGGGAGCTGTTTTTT
d_gene: .
abundance: .
j_gene: TRBJ2-2
v_gene: TRBV9

CDR3aa: CASSRALTNSPLHF
CDR3nt: TGTGCCAGCAGCCGGGCCTTGACTAATTCACCCCTCCACTTT
d_gene: .
abundance: .
j_gene: TRBJ1-6
v_gene: TRBV7-6

CDR3aa: CASSPGGDNEKLFF
CDR3nt: TGTGCCAGCAGTCCAGGGGGGGATAACGAAAAACTGTTTTTT
d_gene: TRBD1
abundance: .
j_gene: TRBJ1-4
v_gene: TRBV28

CDR3aa: CASSSEGAGTNEKLFF
CDR3nt: TGTGCCAGCAGCTCGGAGGGGGCCGGAACTAATGAAAAACTGTTTTTT
d_gene: TRBD1
abundance: .
j_gene: TRBJ1-4
v_gene: TRBV7-9

CDR3aa: CASSDSGGGEKLFF
CDR3nt: TGTGCCAGTAGTGACTCGGGCGGCGGTGAAAAACTGTTTTTT
d_gene: .
abundance: .
j_gene: TRBJ1-4
v_gene: TRBV19

CDR3aa: CASFDGHSTDTQYF
CDR3nt: TGCGCCAGCTTTGACGGACATAGCACAGATACGCAGTATTTT
d_gene: .
abundance: .
j_gene: TRBJ2-3
v_gene: TRBV5-1

CDR3aa: CASRLAGGSDTQYF
CDR3nt: TGTGCCAGCCGTCTAGCGGGGGGATCAGATACGCAGTATTTT
d_gene: TRBD2
abundance: .
j_gene: TRBJ2-3
v_gene: TRBV6-5

CDR3aa: CASSQTVYNEKLFF
CDR3nt: TGTGCCAGCAGCCAGACAGTCTATAATGAAAAACTGTTTTTT
d_gene: .
abundance: .
j_gene: TRBJ1-4
v_gene: TRBV6-6

CDR3aa: CASSLVGDRTNEKLFF
CDR3nt: TGTGCCAGCAGCTTAGTGGGAGACAGGACTAATGAAAAACTGTTTTTT
d_gene: .
abundance: once
j_gene: TRBJ1-4
v_gene: TRBV7-2

CDR3aa: CASSLDRWNTEAFF
CDR3nt: TGTGCCAGCAGCTTAGACAGATGGAACACTGAAGCTTTCTTT
d_gene: .
abundance: .
j_gene: TRBJ1-1
v_gene: TRBV13

CDR3aa: CASSPSTLPGANVLTF
CDR3nt: TGTGCCAGCTCACCTTCGACTTTGCCTGGGGCCAACGTCCTGACTTTC
d_gene: .
abundance: few
j_gene: TRBJ2-6
v_gene: TRBV18

CDR3aa: CASSLKAWSPLHF
CDR3nt: TGTGCCAGCAGTTTAAAGGCGTGGTCACCCCTCCACTTT
d_gene: .
abundance: .
j_gene: TRBJ1-6
v_gene: TRBV27

CDR3aa: CASSLTADRDSPLHF
CDR3nt: TGTGCCAGCAGCTTAACCGCCGACAGGGATTCACCCCTCCACTTT
d_gene: TRBD1
abundance: .
j_gene: TRBJ1-6
v_gene: TRBV7-2

CDR3aa: CASRAGTGGGNTIYF
CDR3nt: TGTGCCAGCAGGGCCGGGACAGGGGGTGGAAACACCATATATTTT
d_gene: TRBD1
abundance: once
j_gene: TRBJ1-3
v_gene: TRBV2

CDR3aa: CASTRDRGRGTDTQYF
CDR3nt: TGTGCCAGCACGAGGGACAGGGGAAGGGGCACAGATACGCAGTATTTT
d_gene: TRBD1
abundance: .
j_gene: TRBJ2-3
v_gene: TRBV2

CDR3aa: CASRSSGRNTEAFF
CDR3nt: TGTGCCAGCAGATCTAGTGGACGAAACACTGAAGCTTTCTTT
d_gene: .
abundance: once
j_gene: TRBJ1-1
v_gene: TRBV27

CDR3aa: CASSAGNSFTDTQYF
CDR3nt: TGTGCCAGCAGTGCCGGGAACAGTTTCACAGATACGCAGTATTTT
d_gene: .
abundance: .
j_gene: TRBJ2-3
v_gene: TRBV6-6

CDR3aa: CASSLSASSETQYF
CDR3nt: TGTGCCAGCAGCTTATCAGCTAGTTCAGAGACCCAGTACTTC
d_gene: .
abundance: once
j_gene: TRBJ2-5
v_gene: TRBV7-2

CDR3aa: CASSEGGSGTDEQYF
CDR3nt: TGTGCCAGCAGCGAGGGAGGGTCAGGCACCGACGAGCAGTACTTC
d_gene: TRBD2
abundance: .
j_gene: TRBJ2-7
v_gene: TRBV7-9

CDR3aa: CASSLRSSYNSPLHF
CDR3nt: TGTGCCAGCAGTTTACGGAGCTCCTATAATTCACCCCTCCACTTT
d_gene: .
abundance: .
j_gene: TRBJ1-6
v_gene: TRBV28

CDR3aa: CASSVERRWEQYF
CDR3nt: TGTGCCAGCAGCGTGGAAAGGCGGTGGGAGCAGTACTTC
d_gene: .
abundance: .
j_gene: TRBJ2-7
v_gene: TRBV21-1

CDR3aa: CASSKVGTGNTIYF
CDR3nt: .
d_gene: .
abundance: .
j_gene: TRBJ1-3
v_gene: TRBV21-1